This is a list of T cell receptor beta chains from one sample in a study of long-term antiretroviral therapy in people with HIV. Assay: immunoSEQ multiplex PCR; the TCRdb copy retains only in-frame clones and omits some. Of about 21,000 clones listed, around nine tenths are singletons. Sequenced here: unsorted PBMCs, sampled 0.2 years before starting antiretroviral therapy. The origin of the receptors is a man aged 18 to 29 with HIV. Each CDR3 is given with its conserved first and last residue. The order of the fields is V gene, D gene, clone size, J gene, CDR3 DNA, CDR3 protein. D genes are given only for firm matches. Expanded clones are given a class, and other clones once, few, many or no size at all.

TRBV6-5	TRBD1	-	TRBJ2-3	TGTGCCAGCAGTTACGAAGGGACAGCCGATACGCAGTATTTT	CASSYEGTADTQYF
TRBV27	-	-	TRBJ2-7	TGTGCCACCCAACCTGCTCTTACAGGGATCCACGAGCAGTACTTC	CATQPALTGIHEQYF
TRBV7-9	-	-	TRBJ2-7	TGTGCCAGCAGCTTGGCCAGGGAGGTGAAAGAGCAGTACTTC	CASSLAREVKEQYF
TRBV7-8	-	once	TRBJ2-1	TGTGCCAGCAGCTTAGCGGGATGGACTTACAATGAGCAGTTCTTC	CASSLAGWTYNEQFF
TRBV6-5	-	-	TRBJ1-4	TGTGCCAGCAGTACAACCTGGGGTGAAAAACTGTTTTTT	CASSTTWGEKLFF
TRBV5-4	-	-	TRBJ1-1	TGTGCCAGCAGCCAAGTGAGTCTGCCCGAAGCTTTCTTT	CASSQVSLPEAFF
TRBV7-8	TRBD2	-	TRBJ2-1	TGTGCCAGCAGCTTAGCGCGACTAGCGCGTCTCAATGAGCAGTTCTTC	CASSLARLARLNEQFF
TRBV7-9	-	-	TRBJ1-4	TGTGCCAGCCGTCGGGGATCTAATGAAAAACTGTTTTTT	CASRRGSNEKLFF
TRBV19	-	-	TRBJ1-2	TGTGCCAGTAGTGCCGATGCCTATGGCTACACCTTC	CASSADAYGYTF
TRBV7-3	-	once	TRBJ2-3	TGTGCCAGCAGCTTACTCAGCACAGATACGCAGTATTTT	CASSLLSTDTQYF
TRBV9	TRBD2	once	TRBJ2-3	TGTGCCAGCAGCGTAGCGGGACTAGCGGGGGGTAGGGGGTTCGATACGCAGTATTTT	CASSVAGLAGGRGFDTQYF
TRBV7-9	-	-	TRBJ1-1	TGTGCCAGCAGCTTTGGCGGAGAAGCTTTCTTT	CASSFGGEAFF
TRBV5-1	-	-	TRBJ2-7	TGCGCCAGCAGCTTGGTTCAGGGGCGAAACGAGCAGTACTTC	CASSLVQGRNEQYF
TRBV2	TRBD2	-	TRBJ2-5	TGTGCCAGCAGTGCCCGACTAGCGGGGTCCTATAACTTC	CASSARLAGSYNF
TRBV18	TRBD1	-	TRBJ2-7	TGTGCCAGCTCACCCGGGACAGGCGCCGAGCAGTACTTC	CASSPGTGAEQYF
TRBV5-1	-	few	TRBJ2-5	TGCGCCAGCAGCTTCCAAGAGACCCAGTACTTC	CASSFQETQYF
TRBV27	-	-	TRBJ2-7	TGTGCCAGCAGTTTATCATCTTGGAGGATTTACGAGCAGTACTTC	CASSLSSWRIYEQYF
TRBV30	-	-	TRBJ2-7	TGTGCCTGGGGGGGACTGCCCGACTACGAGCAGTACTTC	CAWGGLPDYEQYF
TRBV5-1	-	-	TRBJ2-5	TGCGCCAGCAGCTTGGGACGGCCGTACCAAGAGACCCAGTACTTC	CASSLGRPYQETQYF
TRBV4-3	-	-	TRBJ1-5	TGCGCCAGCAGCCAAGATGTTCGAGGGATCAATCAGCCCCAGCATTTT	CASSQDVRGINQPQHF
TRBV6-1	-	few	TRBJ1-2	TGTGCCAGCAGTGAAGATTGGAGTTGGGGGCCATCTAACTATGGCTACACCTTC	CASSEDWSWGPSNYGYTF
TRBV2	-	-	TRBJ1-1	TGTGCCAGCAGCGCCAGGGACACTGAAGCTTTCTTT	CASSARDTEAFF
TRBV18	TRBD1	-	TRBJ2-1	TGTGCCAGCTCACCAGAGGACAGGGGTCCCTACAATGAGCAGTTCTTC	CASSPEDRGPYNEQFF
TRBV10-3	TRBD2	-	TRBJ2-5	TGTGCCATCAGTGAGGGCCTAGCGGAGTGGGGCCAGTACTTC	CAISEGLAEWGQYF
TRBV13	TRBD1	-	TRBJ2-7	TGTGCCAGCAGCACCTCCGGACAGGGTGGCCCCTACGAGCAGTACTTC	CASSTSGQGGPYEQYF
TRBV4-3	TRBD2	-	TRBJ2-1	TGCGCCAGCAGCCAAGATTTGCGGGAGCTGGGTGAGCAGTTCTTC	CASSQDLRELGEQFF
TRBV9	TRBD1	-	TRBJ1-6	TGTGCCAGCAGCCAGGGACAGACACCCCTCCACTTT	CASSQGQTPLHF
TRBV18	-	-	TRBJ1-1	TGTGCCAGCTCACCGTTAGGAGCGGGAGGCACTGAAGCTTTCTTT	CASSPLGAGGTEAFF
TRBV6-5	-	-	TRBJ1-2	TGTGCCAGCATGGCAGTTAACTATGGCTACACCTTC	CASMAVNYGYTF
TRBV7-9	-	-	TRBJ2-3	TGTGCCAGCAGCTTAGAAGTCACAGATACGCAGTATTTT	CASSLEVTDTQYF
TRBV6-1	-	-	TRBJ2-5	TGTGCCAGCAGTGGGCCTGGAGGGGAGACCCAGTACTTC	CASSGPGGETQYF
TRBV15	-	-	TRBJ1-3	TGTGCCACCAGCAGAGATCGGGGAAACACCATATATTTT	CATSRDRGNTIYF
TRBV30	-	few	TRBJ1-1	TGTGCCTGGAGCCCGTTTAACACTGAAGCTTTCTTT	CAWSPFNTEAFF
TRBV7-3	-	-	TRBJ2-1	TGTGCCAGCAGCTCCGGACCAGCGGTGCCCTACAATGAGCAGTTCTTC	CASSSGPAVPYNEQFF
TRBV9	-	once	TRBJ1-3	TGTGCCAGCAGCGGCACCGGGACGACTGGAAACACCATATATTTT	CASSGTGTTGNTIYF
TRBV7-8	-	-	TRBJ1-1	TGTGCCAGCAGCCCCCCCGGGAATGAAGCTTTCTTT	CASSPPGNEAFF
TRBV7-9	-	medium-sized	TRBJ2-7	TGTGCCAGCAGCTTAGAATTTAGTCAGCGGTCCTACGAGCAGTACTTC	CASSLEFSQRSYEQYF
TRBV10-3	-	-	TRBJ2-1	TGTGCCATCAGTGAGTCGATTCTGGACGTGGGAGGAACTGAGCAGTTCTTC	CAISESILDVGGTEQFF
TRBV6-6	-	-	TRBJ1-1	TGTGCCAGCAGACACTTGAACACTGAAGCTTTCTTT	CASRHLNTEAFF
TRBV19	-	once	TRBJ1-5	TGTGCCAGTAGTCCGTATACCGGGACTCTGCGCAATCAGCCCCAGCATTTT	CASSPYTGTLRNQPQHF
TRBV5-8	TRBD1	-	TRBJ1-1	TGTGCCAGCAGCCTGGGACAGGACGACACTGAAGCTTTCTTT	CASSLGQDDTEAFF
TRBV29-1	TRBD1	medium-sized	TRBJ2-5	TGCAGCGTTGGGGGGGACCTAGTACAGGGGGCGTACCAAGAGACCCAGTACTTC	CSVGGDLVQGAYQETQYF
TRBV4-1	TRBD1	-	TRBJ1-3	TGCGCCAGCAGCCTAACGCGGGGACAGGGGGCTGGAAACACCATATATTTT	CASSLTRGQGAGNTIYF
TRBV6-6	-	-	TRBJ1-5	TGTGCCAGCAGTTCCCCTGGGGTCAGTCAGCCCCAGCATTTT	CASSSPGVSQPQHF
TRBV7-7	-	few	TRBJ2-2	TGTGCTAGCAGCTTAGATGAATCCGGGGAGCTGTTTTTT	CASSLDESGELFF
TRBV7-9	TRBD2	-	TRBJ2-1	TGTGCCAGCAGCTTAGCGGCTGCCACTAGCGGGAGAAGGGGACGGGAGCAGTTCTTC	CASSLAAATSGRRGREQFF
TRBV19	-	-	TRBJ1-1	TGTGCCAGTAGTATCTACAGGGAAACTGAAGCTTTCTTT	CASSIYRETEAFF
TRBV5-4	-	-	TRBJ1-2	TGTGCCAGCAGCTTGGAACGGAACCCAGTTTATGGCTACACCTTC	CASSLERNPVYGYTF
TRBV7-6	-	-	TRBJ2-7	TGTGCCAGCGGGAGTTCTGTAGGCTACGAGCAGTACTTC	CASGSSVGYEQYF
TRBV9	TRBD2	-	TRBJ2-7	TGTGCCAGCAGCGTAGAAGCGGGGTACGAGCAGTACTTC	CASSVEAGYEQYF
TRBV6-5	-	-	TRBJ2-5	TGTGCCTCTTTGGGGCCTCCTAAGACCCAGTACTTC	CASLGPPKTQYF
TRBV5-4	TRBD2	-	TRBJ2-1	TGTGCCAGCAGCACGCTAGCGGGAGGTTACAATGAGCAGTTCTTC	CASSTLAGGYNEQFF
TRBV7-2	-	-	TRBJ2-1	TGTGCCAGCAGCTTAGCAGGACCAGACAATGAGCAGTTCTTC	CASSLAGPDNEQFF
TRBV13	-	-	TRBJ2-2	TGTGCCAGCAGCTTAGGTAACACCGGGGAGCTGTTTTTT	CASSLGNTGELFF
TRBV27	TRBD1	-	TRBJ1-5	TGTGCCAGCAGCGGGACAGGGAATTTGGGGGGCAATCAGCCCCAGCATTTT	CASSGTGNLGGNQPQHF